This passage covers 18 T cell receptor beta chains from one sample sequenced in a study of blood T cells in healthy people across ages. A second PCR, run for roughly 6 to 11 cycles, used a sample-barcoded 5' primer plus a J-beta primer mix. TCRdb re-derived calls from the 5' RACE reads in MiXCR, one entry per CDR3 protein. The sample yields about 1.8 million distinct CDR3 sequences, roughly 52% seen once. The sequenced sample consisted of blood. The receptors here all came from a woman in her 40s in good health.

V and J are TRBV9 and TRBJ2-3, with D possibly being TRBD2 (6 bases). V gave up 4 bases and J gave up 5 bases, with 17 bases separating them. This CDR3 has 15 amino acids. CDR1 and CDR2 from the germline V gene are SGDLS and YYNGEE. The CDR3 coding sequence is TGTGCCAGCAGCCCACGAGCGGTGCGGGGAGATACGCAGTATTTT. Its translation: CASSPRAVRGDTQYF.

Points on this clonotype: At one end, the junction sequence differs from germline, possibly due to a read error. This sequence joins TRBV20-1 and TRBJ2-2; D is perhaps TRBD2 (5 bases). This CDR3 is 14 amino acids long. The germline V gene encodes CDR1 DFQATT and CDR2 SNEGSKA (reference sequence). Written as DNA, the CDR3 is TGCAGTGCTAGAGTTGTAGGCAACACCGGGGAGCGGTTTTTT. Protein: CSARVVGNTGERFF.

The CDR3 loop reads CATRGETGRINYGYTF. The CDR3 DNA reads TGTGCCACCAGGGGGGAAACGGGACGTATAAACTATGGCTACACCTTC. This rearrangement joins TRBV10-3 to TRBJ1-2; TRBD1 aligns across 7 bases. Losses at the gene ends were 10 bases for V and 2 bases for J; bases not matched to a gene: 16. Per the germline V gene, CDR1 is ENHRY and CDR2 is SYGVKD. CDR3 length equals 16 residues.

This sequence joins TRBV7-9 and TRBJ2-7; D may be TRBD2 (7 bases). The V gene lost 5 bases and the J gene lost 4 bases, with 12 bases spanning the gap. CDR1 is SEHNR and CDR2 is FQNEAQ in the germline V gene (reference sequence). This CDR3 is built from 13 residues. For the CDR3, the DNA is TGTGCCAGCAGCGGGGGGGCTGTGTACGAGCAGTACTTC. Translation: CASSGGAVYEQYF.

V usage is TRBV6-2 or TRBV6-3 and J usage is TRBJ2-1, with 7 nucleotides matching TRBD2. The trim removed 6 bases at V and 3 bases at J, leaving 8 bases unmatched. This CDR3 region has 15 residues. From germline, CDR1 is MNHEY and CDR2 SVGEGT. The CDR3 is CASRSLADLYNEQFF. DNA for the CDR3: TGTGCCAGCAGATCGCTAGCGGATCTCTACAATGAGCAGTTCTTC.

The chain links TRBV29-1 to TRBJ2-5, with D maybe TRBD1 (5 bases). This CDR3 is 13 amino acids long. Germline V gene data show CDR1 as SQVTM and CDR2 as ANQGSEA. Trimming pared 6 bases from V and 0 bases from J, leaving 11 bases between. The CDR3 bases are TGCAGCGTACGACAGCCACACCAAGAGACCCAGTACTTC. This translates into CSVRQPHQETQYF.

The chain links TRBV3-1 to TRBJ2-7; maybe TRBD2 (6 bases). V was cut by 2 bases and J by 6 bases, with 11 bases left in between. This CDR3 comprises 13 residues. Germline CDR1 and CDR2: LGHDT and YNNKEL (reference sequence). Written as DNA, the CDR3 is TGTGCCAGCAGCCAATCACGAGCGGGCGAGCAGTACTTC. Encoded protein: CASSQSRAGEQYF.

This clonotype was detected only a few times. The chain links TRBV20-1 to TRBJ2-1; D may be TRBD2 (5 bases). The CDR3 contains 17 residues. V lost 3 bases to trimming and J lost 0 bases, with 18 bases between them. Germline V gene lookup returns CDR1 DFQATT and CDR2 SNEGSKA (reference sequence). CDR3 loop: CSASGEPGSSSYNEQFF. CDR3 nucleotide sequence: TGCAGTGCTAGCGGGGAGCCGGGATCAAGCTCCTACAATGAGCAGTTCTTC.

In its sample, this clonotype was seen a few times. CDR3 DNA sequence: TGCAGTGCTAGAGATGGGTACTTACCCTCCTACGAGCAGTACTTC. Protein: CSARDGYLPSYEQYF. The rearrangement links TRBV20-1 to TRBJ2-7; D remains ambiguous. Between the trimmed V and J ends, which lost 0 bases and 0 bases, there was a span of 12 bases. CDR1 is DFQATT and CDR2 is SNEGSKA in the germline V gene (reference sequence). The CDR3 has 15 residues.

The chain couples TRBV29-1 to TRBJ2-7, with TRBD2 matching over 11 bases. Near its end, the DNA agrees better with TRBJ2-5, so the J call may be wrong. CDR1 is SQVTM and CDR2 is ANQGSEA in the germline V gene. The CDR3 loop spans 16 amino acids. This CDR3 is CSTPEASGGRGETQYF. The CDR3 coding sequence is TGCAGCACACCCGAGGCTAGCGGGGGGCGCGGGGAGACCCAGTACTTC.

As regards this clonotype: One junction end disagrees with the germline gene, perhaps due to a read error. CDR3 bases: TGTGCCAGCAGTTTCAGAACAGCCCAAGAGACCCGGTACTTC. Protein sequence: CASSFRTAQETRYF. The chain links TRBV12-3 or TRBV12-4 to TRBJ2-5, with D unresolved. The length of the CDR3 is 14 residues.

CDR3 coding DNA: TGTGCCAGCAGCTCCCTACAGGGGCCCGCGAGTGAGCAGTACTTC. Translated: CASSSLQGPASEQYF. This sequence joins TRBV13 and TRBJ2-7; TRBD1 agrees at 7 bases. The CDR3 length is 15 residues. Unmatched junction bases numbered 13, after V lost 4 bases and J lost 7 bases. Germline V gene sequence: CDR1 PRHDT, CDR2 FYEKMQ (reference sequence).

This clonotype was observed a few times. The rearrangement uses TRBV27 and TRBJ2-1; the match to TRBD2 covers 9 bases. J was trimmed by 7 bases and V by 6 bases; bases with no gene match: 7. CDR1 is MNHEY, CDR2 SMNVEV, per germline (reference sequence). The CDR3 has 14 amino acids. The CDR3 sequence: CASRRGGLGNEQFF. The CDR3 nucleotides read TGTGCCAGCAGGCGGGGGGGCCTAGGGAATGAGCAGTTCTTC.

The chain employs TRBV21-1 and TRBJ2-7; the D call in the table, TRBD1, was not verified against the DNA. TRBV21-1 is a recognized pseudogene. The CDR3 spans 16 residues. The DNA for the CDR3 is TGTGCCAGCTCCAGGGCGACAGGGGCATCCACAGGCGAGCAGTACTTC. Encoded protein: CASSRATGASTGEQYF.

The rearrangement uses TRBV5-1 and TRBJ2-5, with 8 positions matching TRBD2. The J call is in doubt because the DNA end fits TRBJ2-7 better. The germline CDR1 and CDR2 sequences are SGHRS and YFSETQ. CDR3 size: 14 residues. For the CDR3, the DNA is TGCGCCAGCTGGGACGGGGGGGCTTTCTACGAGCAGTACTTC. Translated: CASWDGGAFYEQYF.

The rearrangement uses TRBV27 and TRBJ2-5; TRBD2 agrees at 9 bases. CDR1 is MNHEY, CDR2 SMNVEV, per germline (reference sequence). The CDR3 contains 16 residues. V dropped 6 bases and J dropped 1; count of bases not matched to a gene: 9. This chain's CDR3 is CASRHASGVIQETQYF. Written as DNA, the CDR3 is TGTGCCAGCAGACACGCTAGCGGGGTAATCCAAGAGACCCAGTACTTC.

This chain links TRBV24-1 with TRBJ1-2; TRBD1 matches at 8 bases. Germline V CDR1 and CDR2: KGHDR, SFDVKD. The CDR3 is 14 residues long. V was clipped by 4 bases and J by 4 bases; unmatched bases: 4. This chain's CDR3 is CATSDATGGYGYTF. CDR3 DNA sequence: TGTGCCACCAGTGACGCTACAGGGGGCTATGGCTACACCTTC.

Worth noting for this clonotype: A much more abundant neighbour one base away suggests this may be a read error. This chain joins TRBV7-2 and TRBJ2-5; perhaps TRBD2 as D (6 bases). The CDR3 consists of 15 residues. CDR1 is SGHTA, CDR2 FQGNSA, per germline. The CDR3 reads CAGSLVAGMKETQYF. The CDR3 DNA reads as TGTGCCGGCAGCTTAGTTGCGGGGATGAAAGAGACCCAGTACTTC.